Following are 30 T cell receptor beta chains from one sample sequenced in a study of blood T cell repertoires in COVID-19. This table comes from immunoSEQ multiplex PCR, and its TCRdb copy is limited to in-frame clones, with some not included. Of about 220,000 clones listed, 82% are singletons. The sample consisted of peripheral blood. The source is a woman in her seventies with acute or convalescent COVID-19.

This clone has a handful of counts. The chain recombines TRBV3-1 (or the pseudogene TRBV3-2) with TRBJ1-2; 10 bases match TRBD1. This CDR3 comprises 19 residues. V was clipped by 0 bases and J by 0 bases; unmatched bases: 10. Germline-derived CDR1 and CDR2 are LGHDT and YNNKEL (reference sequence). The CDR3 bases are TGTGCCAGCAGCCAAGATCTCACTTCCGGGACAGGGGCTAACTATGGCTACACCTTC. This sequence encodes CASSQDLTSGTGANYGYTF.

The chain employs TRBV5-1 and TRBJ1-3, with TRBD1 matching over 7 bases. The germline V gene encodes CDR1 SGHRS and CDR2 YFSETQ. This CDR3 has 12 amino acids. The junction had 1 base not matched to a gene; V was cut back by 2 bases and J by 8 bases. As DNA, the CDR3 is TGCGCCAGCAGCTTAACAGGGGACACCATATATTTT. Residues: CASSLTGDTIYF. Full variable domain (missing parts from reference TRBV5-1 and TRBJ1-3): KAGVTQTPRYLIKTRGQQVTLSCSPISGHRSVSWYQQTPGQGLQFLFEYFSETQRNKGNFPGRFSGRQFSNSRSEMNVSTLELGDSALYLCASSLTGDTIYFGEGSWLTVV.

The chain links TRBV3-1 (or the pseudogene TRBV3-2) to TRBJ1-4, with 7 bases that match TRBD1. This CDR3 has 14 residues. The germline V gene encodes CDR1 LGHDT and CDR2 YNNKEL (reference sequence). The V and J ends lost 5 bases and 6 bases, in that order; junction bases with no gene match: 6. In nucleotides, the CDR3 is TGTGCCAGCAGCAGCCTCCAGGGGGATGAAAAACTGTTTTTT. This gives the protein CASSSLQGDEKLFF.

The chain uses TRBV12-3 or TRBV12-4 and TRBJ1-1; 8 nucleotides line up with TRBD1. The CDR3 consists of 13 residues. V was pared by 6 bases and J by 7 bases, with 7 bases of the junction left unmatched. The CDR3 protein is CASSPGQALEAFF. CDR3 DNA sequence: TGTGCCAGCAGCCCGGGACAGGCGCTTGAAGCTTTCTTT.

Points on this clone: Its ends do not fully match the called genes, so a read error is possible. Other DNA sequences of this sample code for an identical CDR3. V is TRBV11-3 and J is TRBJ2-7, with 9 positions matching TRBD1. CDR1 SGHNT and CDR2 YENEEA come from the germline V gene. This CDR3 is built from 15 residues. CDR3 loop: CASSAGTGRFGEQYF. CDR3 sequence (DNA): TGTGCCAGCAGCGCCGGGACAGGGAGATTTGGGGAGCAGTACTTT.

The V and J genes are TRBV7-2 and TRBJ1-1, with TRBD1 matching 7 bases. Per the germline V gene, CDR1 is SGHTA and CDR2 is FQGNSA. Unmatched junction bases numbered 7, after V lost 7 bases and J lost 2 bases. The CDR3 has 14 amino acids. The CDR3 region is CASKFRDSNTEAFF. CDR3 bases: TGTGCCAGCAAGTTCCGGGACAGCAACACTGAAGCTTTCTTT. Based on the CDR3 plus reference TRBV7-2 and TRBJ1-1, the full variable domain is GAGVSQSPSNKVTEKGKDVELRCDPISGHTALYWYRQSLGQGLEFLIYFQGNSAPDKSGLPSDRFSAERTGGSVSTLTIQRTQQEDSAVYLCASKFRDSNTEAFFGQGTRLTVV.

This chain uses TRBV5-6 with TRBJ2-1; 7 bases are a match to TRBD1. This CDR3 has 14 residues. J lost 3 bases, V lost 5 bases, and 5 bases had no gene match. CDR1 and CDR2 (germline): SGHDT, YYEEEE. The CDR3 bases are TGTGCCAGCAGTACGGGACAGTACTACAATGAGCAGTTCTTC. Translation gives CASSTGQYYNEQFF.

This clone came up a few times. The chain uses TRBV11-3 and TRBJ2-2; D possibly corresponds to TRBD1 (7 bases). Germline V gives CDR1 SGHNT, CDR2 YENEEA. The ends were cut back, 5 bases at V and 0 bases at J, with 13 bases in the middle. This CDR3 has 16 amino acids. The DNA of the CDR3 is TGTGCCAGCAGCCCTCGGGGGACAGCGAACACCGGGGAGCTGTTTTTT. Its protein product is CASSPRGTANTGELFF.

This chain joins TRBV12-3 or TRBV12-4 and TRBJ1-1; 9 bases fit TRBD1. V trimming: 6 bases; J trimming: 4 bases; junction bases outside the gene matches: 0. The length of the CDR3 is 12 residues. The CDR3 DNA reads as TGTGCCAGCAGGACAGGGGGCACTGAAGCTTTCTTT. Encoded protein: CASRTGGTEAFF.

For the CDR3, the DNA is TGTGCCAGCAGCCCAAGGGGAGGGAGTGGGAATCAGCCCCAGCATTTT. This encodes CASSPRGGSGNQPQHF. The chain recombines TRBV7-8 with TRBJ1-5, with a weak D call TRBD1 (5 bases). The CDR3 loop spans 16 amino acids. V lost 5 bases to trimming and J lost 4 bases, with 18 bases between them. From germline, CDR1 is SGHVS and CDR2 FQNEAQ.

The chain is built from TRBV4-3 and TRBJ2-7, with 9 nucleotides matching TRBD2. This CDR3 is 15 amino acids long. The germline V gene has CDR1 LGHNA and CDR2 YSLEER. Trimming took 4 bases from V and 1 from J; bases not matched to a gene: 5. The CDR3 DNA reads as TGCGCCAGCAGCCTCAGCGGGGGGCTATCCTACGAGCAGTACTTC. It encodes CASSLSGGLSYEQYF.

The genes are TRBV24-1 and TRBJ2-3, with 12 bases identical to TRBD2. J gave up 3 bases and V 9 bases, and 6 bases lay outside the gene matches. Germline V gene lookup returns CDR1 KGHDR and CDR2 SFDVKD. The CDR3 totals 15 residues. As DNA, the CDR3 is TGTGCCACCTCACCGACTAGCGGGGGTACAGATACGCAGTATTTT. This gives the protein CATSPTSGGTDTQYF.

This clone was detected only once. The genes are TRBV2 and TRBJ1-5; no clear D. V was shortened by 6 bases and J by 3 bases, with 9 bases between the two germline ends. This CDR3 comprises 13 residues. CDR1 and CDR2 (germline): SNHLY, FYNNEI. The DNA of the CDR3 is TGTGCCAGCAGCCCCGAGGCCAATCAGCCCCAGCATTTT. Translated, it gives CASSPEANQPQHF.

The chain employs TRBV6-5 and TRBJ1-1; D is perhaps TRBD1 (6 bases). V was pared by 6 bases and J by 0 bases, with 11 bases between. CDR1 is MNHEY, CDR2 SVGAGI, per germline. The CDR3 loop spans 14 amino acids. The CDR3 spells CASRTGRMNTEAFF. DNA of the CDR3: TGTGCCAGCAGAACAGGGAGAATGAACACTGAAGCTTTCTTT.

The chain links TRBV4-1 to TRBJ1-5; 9 nucleotides align to TRBD1. There are 19 residues in the CDR3. Germline-derived CDR1 and CDR2 are MGHRA and YSYEKL. V was pared by 0 bases and J by 5 bases, with 14 bases of the junction left unmatched. The CDR3, as DNA: TGCGCCAGCAGCCAAGATTTCGAATCCGGGACAGGGCGTTATCAGCCCCAGCATTTT. As protein: CASSQDFESGTGRYQPQHF.

The V gene is TRBV6-5, the J gene TRBJ1-1, with 10 bases identical to TRBD1. Looked up from germline, CDR1 is MNHEY and CDR2 is SVGAGI. V lost 4 bases, J lost 6 bases, and 2 bases stayed unmatched. The CDR3 covers 13 residues. In nucleotides, the CDR3 is TGTGCCAGCAGTTCGACAGGGGGCCCTGAAGCTTTCTTT. It yields the protein CASSSTGGPEAFF.

This clone occurred a few times. The genes are TRBV6-4 and TRBJ2-5; 13 bases align to TRBD2. The trim removed 4 bases at V and 5 bases at J, leaving 4 bases unmatched. CDR1 MRHNA and CDR2 SNTAGT come from the germline V gene. The CDR3 totals 15 residues. The CDR3 sequence is CASSVTSGGAETQYF. In DNA form, the CDR3 reads TGTGCCAGCAGTGTCACTAGCGGGGGGGCCGAGACCCAGTACTTC.

This clone was seen only a few times. V gene TRBV4-2 combines with J gene TRBJ1-2, with unresolved D. CDR1 LGHNA and CDR2 YNFKEQ come from the germline V gene. The V gene lost 0 bases and the J gene lost 2 bases, with 10 bases spanning the gap. The CDR3 has 15 residues. The CDR3 bases are TGTGCCAGCAGCCAAGACGCGGGTTTGAACTATGGCTACACCTTC. As protein: CASSQDAGLNYGYTF.

This chain links TRBV6-2 or TRBV6-3 with TRBJ2-5, with a possible D match to TRBD2 (6 bases). The ends were cut back, 5 bases at V and 1 base at J, with 20 bases in the middle. The CDR3 totals 17 residues. Germline V gene data show CDR1 as MNHEY and CDR2 as SVGEGT. The CDR3 DNA reads TGTGCCAGCAGTCCGATCAGGGAGGCGGGATTCCAAGAGACCCAGTACTTC. This codes for CASSPIREAGFQETQYF.

The chain employs TRBV28 and TRBJ1-3; 7 bases line up with TRBD1. The V segment lost 1 base and the J segment 0 bases; nucleotides outside the gene matches: 6. The CDR3 is 17 amino acids. The germline CDR1 and CDR2 sequences are MDHEN and SYDVKM. This chain's CDR3 is CASSLYQQGLSGNTIYF. The CDR3 DNA reads as TGTGCCAGCAGTTTATATCAACAGGGGCTCTCTGGAAACACCATATATTTT.

The rearrangement links TRBV11-2 to TRBJ1-2; 7 nucleotides line up with TRBD1. Germline CDR1 is SGHAT and CDR2 is FQNNGV. V was clipped by 5 bases and J by 7 bases; unmatched bases: 7. CDR3 length: 13 amino acids. The CDR3 DNA follows: TGTGCCAGCAGCACCCCACAGGGGACTGGCTACACCTTC. This sequence encodes CASSTPQGTGYTF.

V and J are TRBV7-6 and TRBJ2-2, with D possibly being TRBD1 (5 bases). The V end lost 1 base, the J end lost 3 bases, and 12 bases lay between the germline ends. Germline V lookup: CDR1 SGHVS, CDR2 FNYEAQ. This CDR3 spans 16 amino acids. Here the CDR3 DNA reads TGTGCCAGCAGCTTAGAAGGCAGGGCTGACACCGGGGAGCTGTTTTTT. This translates into CASSLEGRADTGELFF.

This rearrangement joins TRBV4-1 to TRBJ1-2; D might be TRBD1 (5 bases). V dropped 1 base and J dropped 4 bases, with 13 bases sitting between them. The CDR3 covers 15 residues. Germline loops: CDR1 MGHRA, CDR2 YSYEKL. CDR3: CASSQVQTAVYGYTF. CDR3 nucleotide sequence: TGCGCCAGCAGCCAAGTCCAGACAGCTGTCTATGGCTACACCTTC.

The chain uses TRBV14 and TRBJ1-2; no clear D gene. Germline V gives CDR1 SGHDN, CDR2 FVKESK. Trimming stripped 0 bases from V and 8 bases from J, with 13 bases between. The CDR3 sequence is 14 residues long. CDR3 DNA sequence: TGTGCCAGCAGCCAAGACCGCCTCTTTAGCGGCTACACCTTC. It codes for CASSQDRLFSGYTF.

DNA of the CDR3: TGTGCCAGCAGTTTATTAGCCCGGACAGGGAACACCGGGGAGCTGTTTTTT. Its protein is CASSLLARTGNTGELFF. The V call is TRBV27, the J call TRBJ2-2; 7 positions agree with TRBD1. The germline CDR1 and CDR2 sequences are MNHEY and SMNVEV (reference sequence). This CDR3 has 17 residues. Trimming removed 1 base from V and 1 base from J; junction bases left unmatched: 6.

This clone was counted once. V gene TRBV27 combines with J gene TRBJ1-1; tentatively, D is TRBD1 (6 bases). This CDR3 contains 17 residues. CDR1 is MNHEY and CDR2 is SMNVEV in the germline V gene (reference sequence). Trimming left V 6 bases short and J 0 bases short, with 20 bases between. The chain's CDR3 is CASSLSTGNWMNTEAFF. The CDR3 bases are TGTGCCAGCAGCCTCAGTACAGGGAACTGGATGAACACTGAAGCTTTCTTT.

The rearrangement links TRBV15 to TRBJ1-5, with D perhaps TRBD1 (6 bases). Per germline, CDR1 LNHNV and CDR2 YYDKDF (reference sequence). Trimming took 1 base from V and 3 from J, leaving 7 bases between them. The CDR3 consists of 14 residues. CDR3 region: CATSRGTVNQPQHF. The CDR3 DNA is TGTGCCACCAGCAGAGGGACAGTCAATCAGCCCCAGCATTTT.

This clone was detected only once. The chain couples TRBV9 to TRBJ2-7; TRBD1 is a possible D gene (5 bases). Germline lookup yields CDR1 SGDLS and CDR2 YYNGEE. This CDR3 comprises 15 residues. V was clipped by 0 bases and J by 2 bases, with 12 bases between them. For the CDR3, the DNA is TGTGCCAGCAGCGTAGACCCAGGGTTTACCTACGAGCAGTACTTC. Translated: CASSVDPGFTYEQYF.

The chain carries TRBV5-4 and TRBJ1-1, with a tentative D call TRBD1 (5 bases). The CDR3 is 13 residues long. Trimming cost V 0 bases and J 8 bases, with 11 bases left between them. Germline values: CDR1 SGHNT, CDR2 YYREEE (reference sequence). CDR3 nucleotides: TGTGCCAGCAGCTTGGCCGGGGGGGTCGAAGCTTTCTTT. This gives the protein CASSLAGGVEAFF.

The J gene is TRBJ1-5, the V gene TRBV29-1, with 9 bases identical to TRBD1. The V and J ends lost 6 bases and 1 base, in that order; junction bases with no gene match: 4. There are 14 residues in the CDR3. Germline loops: CDR1 SQVTM, CDR2 ANQGSEA. CDR3 sequence reads: CSVRTGVSNQPQHF. As DNA, the CDR3 is TGCAGCGTAAGGACAGGGGTAAGCAATCAGCCCCAGCATTTT.